This T cell receptor (beta chain) was profiled in a study of T-cell memory formation after mild COVID-19. The CDR3 runs 15 residues. The germline V gene encodes CDR1 LNHDA and CDR2 SQIVND (reference sequence). V dropped 3 bases and J dropped 2; count of bases not matched to a gene: 5. TCRdb processed the 5' RACE reads anew with MiXCR; each CDR3 protein has one entry. The table lists around 320,000 distinct CDR3 sequences, 28% of them singletons. This TCR was sampled from an adult woman who had mild COVID-19 (a few samples of this study predate the infection). Cell type and time point are not known. Sequenced input: PBMCs or a T cell subset sorted from them (not recorded which). The chain couples TRBV19 to TRBJ2-5; 8 bases are shared with TRBD2. This CDR3 reads CASSMAAGEQETQYF. The CDR3 DNA follows: TGTGCCAGTAGTATGGCAGCGGGAGAGCAAGAGACCCAGTACTTC.